The 12 T cell receptor beta chains presented below share a single source sample, sequenced in a study of blood T cell repertoires in COVID-19. Produced via immunoSEQ multiplex PCR; TCRdb's table is partial and in-frame only. Of 150,000 to 200,000 clones listed, about 88% are singletons. What was sequenced was PBMCs or T cells enriched from blood (not recorded which). The source is a woman aged 40 to 49 in a cohort exposed to, infected with or recovered from COVID-19 (not recorded which).

The CDR3 bases are TGTGCCAGCAGCCAAGTAGGGGGCATCGGAGGCTACACCTTC. Its protein is CASSQVGGIGGYTF. The V gene is TRBV3-1 (or the pseudogene TRBV3-2), the J gene TRBJ1-2, with 7 bases aligning to TRBD1. J was trimmed by 8 bases and V by 1 base; bases with no gene match: 7. The CDR3 is made up of 14 amino acids. Germline-derived CDR1 and CDR2 are LGHDT and YNNKEL (reference sequence).

The chain employs TRBV20-1 and TRBJ2-1; D is perhaps TRBD1 (5 bases). The CDR3 runs 14 residues. V lost 3 bases to trimming and J lost 0 bases, with 9 bases between them. Germline loops: CDR1 DFQATT, CDR2 SNEGSKA (reference sequence). The CDR3 loop reads CSASGASSYNEQFF. CDR3 sequence (DNA): TGCAGTGCTAGTGGGGCGAGCTCCTACAATGAGCAGTTCTTC.

The rearrangement joins TRBV11-3 to TRBJ2-1, with D perhaps matching TRBD2 (5 bases). Germline V lookup: CDR1 SGHNT, CDR2 YENEEA. The CDR3 runs 12 residues. Trimming left V 3 bases short and J 7 bases short, with 7 bases between. The CDR3 nucleotides are TGTGCCAGCAGCTTGGACTGGAATGAGCAGTTCTTC. Translation: CASSLDWNEQFF.

The rearrangement joins TRBV27 to TRBJ2-7; 12 bases match TRBD2. This CDR3 is 18 amino acids long. CDR1 is MNHEY and CDR2 is SMNVEV in the germline V gene (reference sequence). V was pared by 3 bases and J by 6 bases, with 15 bases of the junction left unmatched. The CDR3 is CASSLRTSGINRVFEQYF. CDR3 coding DNA: TGTGCCAGCAGTTTGAGGACTAGCGGGATTAATCGGGTATTCGAGCAGTACTTC.

At least ten counts were recorded for this clone. The gene calls are TRBV6-1 and TRBJ2-6; the D gene is possibly TRBD1 (6 bases). Per germline, CDR1 MNHNS and CDR2 SASEGT. V lost 1 base to trimming and J lost 2 bases, with 6 bases between them. The CDR3 spans 15 residues. The CDR3 nucleotides are TGTGCCAGCAGTGAAGAGGGGGCTGGGGCCAACGTCCTGACTTTC. Translating gives CASSEEGAGANVLTF.

The V and J genes are TRBV10-1 and TRBJ1-1; maybe TRBD1 (5 bases). Germline CDR1 reads WNHNN; CDR2 reads SYGVQD (reference sequence). V dropped 6 bases and J dropped 6 bases, with 14 bases sitting between them. The CDR3 runs 13 residues. Here the CDR3 reads CASRELRGSEAFF. The CDR3 coding sequence is TGCGCCAGCAGAGAGCTACGGGGGTCTGAAGCTTTCTTT.

The V gene is TRBV4-3, the J gene TRBJ2-5, with TRBD2 matching over 8 bases. Germline lookup yields CDR1 LGHNA and CDR2 YSLEER. V lost 0 bases, J lost 0 bases, and 6 bases stayed unmatched. The CDR3 spans 17 residues. The DNA for the CDR3 is TGCGCCAGCAGCCAAGACGCGGGAGGAACGTACCAAGAGACCCAGTACTTC. It is translated as CASSQDAGGTYQETQYF.

The chain combines TRBV4-1 with TRBJ2-4, with 8 bases aligning to TRBD2. With V trimmed by 2 bases and J by 13 bases, 7 bases remained unmatched. This CDR3 comprises 13 residues. Germline V gene sequence: CDR1 MGHRA, CDR2 YSYEKL. In DNA form, the CDR3 reads TGCGCCAGCAGCCAACTTCAGCGGGGGAAACAGTACTTC. This sequence encodes CASSQLQRGKQYF.

The chain carries TRBV10-1 and TRBJ1-1, with a weak D call TRBD1 (6 bases). Trimming pared 5 bases from V and 0 bases from J, leaving 13 bases between. Germline-derived CDR1 and CDR2 are WNHNN and SYGVQD (reference sequence). The CDR3 has 15 amino acids. Here the CDR3 DNA reads TGCGCCAGCAGTCCTTTGGGGGCGATGAACACTGAAGCTTTCTTT. Residues: CASSPLGAMNTEAFF.

The chain combines TRBV19 with TRBJ1-5; 9 bases fit TRBD1. The trim removed 4 bases at V and 9 bases at J, leaving 7 bases unmatched. This CDR3 has 14 residues. In germline, CDR1 is LNHDA, CDR2 SQIVND (reference sequence). CDR3 protein: CASSNRDRERPQHF. DNA for the CDR3: TGTGCCAGTAGTAACCGGGACAGGGAAAGGCCCCAGCATTTT.

The chain carries TRBV9 and TRBJ1-1; 9 nucleotides align to TRBD1. With V trimmed by 4 bases and J by 5 bases, 9 bases remained unmatched. CDR1 SGDLS and CDR2 YYNGEE come from the germline V gene. There are 15 residues in the CDR3. CDR3 loop: CASSFRTGAGTEAFF. The CDR3 nucleotides read TGTGCCAGCAGCTTCAGGACAGGGGCTGGAACTGAAGCTTTCTTT.

The V and J genes are TRBV9 and TRBJ1-1; TRBD1 agrees at 9 bases. The CDR3 extends over 14 amino acids. CDR1 and CDR2 from the germline V gene are SGDLS and YYNGEE. Trimming at V came to 4 bases and at J to 10 bases, leaving 11 bases not matched to a gene. CDR3 coding DNA: TGTGCCAGCAGCCCCGGACAGGGGTCCCTTCTAGCTTTCTTT. Its protein product is CASSPGQGSLLAFF.